The 14 T cell receptor beta chains below all came from one sample that was sequenced in a study of T cells in Graves' hyperthyroidism and ophthalmopathy. RNA transcripts yielded amplified TCR beta CDR3 regions. Researchers ran a first-round RT-PCR on the TCR CDR3 using the HTBI primer set. Each CDR3 protein gets one entry after TCRdb re-called the multiplex PCR reads with MiXCR. The table shows about 600,000 distinct CDR3 sequences, with more than 12% occurring only once. Material: blood. The source of these receptors is a woman between 50 and 59 years old with Graves' ophthalmopathy.

This clonotype was observed a handful of times. The chain has TRBV12-3 or TRBV12-4 and TRBJ1-1; D possibly corresponds to TRBD1 (5 bases). With 5 bases removed from V and 10 bases from J, the gap between germline ends came to 14 bases. The CDR3 covers 12 residues. The CDR3 nucleotides are TGTGCCAGCAGTGCAGGGACTATACGAGCTTTCTTT. Amino acids: CASSAGTIRAFF.

This clonotype appeared a single time. This chain connects TRBV6-1 to TRBJ1-1; D remains ambiguous. The germline V and J ends were trimmed by 6 bases and 6 bases, with 17 bases remaining between them. Germline V gene lookup returns CDR1 MNHNS and CDR2 SASEGT. This CDR3 region has 14 residues. Written as DNA, the CDR3 is TGTGCCAGCAGACAGACACCGGCAGTTCCTGAAGCTTTCTTT. It codes for CASRQTPAVPEAFF.

This clonotype appeared many times. The V call is TRBV2, the J call TRBJ2-1, with 8 bases lining up with TRBD2. The CDR3 sequence is 15 residues long. V shed 5 bases and J 4 bases; nucleotides not matched to a gene: 7. Germline CDR1 SNHLY, CDR2 FYNNEI. In nucleotides, the CDR3 is TGTGCCAGCAGTATTCTAGCGGGCGATTACAATGAGCAGTTCTTC. Residues: CASSILAGDYNEQFF.

The V gene is TRBV5-1, the J gene TRBJ2-5; 10 positions match TRBD1. The V segment lost 6 bases and the J segment 3 bases; nucleotides outside the gene matches: 8. Germline V gives CDR1 SGHRS, CDR2 YFSETQ. CDR3 size: 15 residues. Written as DNA, the CDR3 is TGCGCCAGCATTCAGACAGGGGGCAGCGAAGAGACCCAGTACTTC. Translated, it gives CASIQTGGSEETQYF.

The table lists this clonotype with many counts. The rearrangement links TRBV30 to TRBJ1-2; possibly TRBD1 for D (5 bases). Germline V gene data show CDR1 as GTSNPN and CDR2 as SVGIG (reference sequence). V was pared by 4 bases and J by 3 bases, with 12 bases between. This CDR3 has 13 residues. The CDR3 nucleotides read TGTGCCTGGACCAGGTCCAGGGACTATGGCTACACCTTC. Amino acid sequence: CAWTRSRDYGYTF.

The chain uses TRBV6-1 and TRBJ2-1; TRBD1 might be the D (5 bases). The V end lost 6 bases, the J end lost 4 bases, and 13 bases lay between the germline ends. The CDR3 totals 14 residues. Germline V lookup: CDR1 MNHNS, CDR2 SASEGT. CDR3 amino acids: CASRETQGYNEQFF. DNA of the CDR3: TGTGCCAGCAGGGAAACCCAGGGATACAATGAGCAGTTCTTC.

Concerning this clonotype itself: A read error is possible here, since a much larger clone lies one base away. The chain recombines TRBV28 with TRBJ1-5; the match to TRBD1 covers 9 bases. Germline CDR1 MDHEN, CDR2 SYDVKM. The CDR3 contains 14 residues. Germline trimming cut 7 bases from V and 4 bases from J; bases unmatched to any gene: 5. Here the CDR3 DNA reads TGTGCCAGCAACGCAGACAGGGGGAATCAGCCCCAGCATTTT. This sequence encodes CASNADRGNQPQHF.

There are many counts of this clonotype. The chain couples TRBV3-1 to TRBJ2-7; 8 bases are a match to TRBD2. Germline CDR1 and CDR2: LGHDT and YNNKEL (reference sequence). This CDR3 has 15 amino acids. Trimming cost V 1 base and J 4 bases; bases outside gene matches: 6. CDR3 sequence reads: CASSQGQAGEYEQYF. CDR3 in DNA: TGTGCCAGCAGCCAAGGGCAAGCGGGAGAGTACGAGCAGTACTTC.

This clonotype was seen ten or more times. The V gene is TRBV9, the J gene TRBJ2-5; TRBD1 matches 7 bases. J lost 4 bases, V lost 2 bases, and 8 bases had no gene match. The CDR3 consists of 15 residues. Germline V gene sequence: CDR1 SGDLS, CDR2 YYNGEE. CDR3 sequence: CASSVAENRGETQYF. The CDR3 bases are TGTGCCAGCAGCGTCGCAGAGAACAGGGGAGAGACCCAGTACTTC.

The rearrangement joins TRBV11-2 to TRBJ1-1; TRBD1 is a possible D gene (6 bases). The CDR3 contains 15 residues. V was pared by 5 bases and J by 6 bases, with 19 bases between. The germline CDR1 and CDR2 sequences are SGHAT and FQNNGV. CDR3 sequence reads: CASSKRDTGVPEAFF. CDR3 DNA sequence: TGTGCCAGCAGCAAACGGGACACGGGGGTTCCTGAAGCTTTCTTT.

V gene TRBV6-1 combines with J gene TRBJ1-6; TRBD1 is a possible D gene (6 bases). This CDR3 has 17 residues. From germline, CDR1 is MNHNS and CDR2 SASEGT. V was pared by 8 bases and J by 7 bases, with 24 bases between. CDR3 in amino acids: CASGRPQGPKPNSPLHF. Written as DNA, the CDR3 is TGTGCCAGCGGAAGACCGCAGGGGCCCAAACCAAATTCACCCCTCCACTTT.

This clonotype was detected many times. The V and J genes are TRBV11-2 and TRBJ2-3, with 10 bases fitting TRBD1. This CDR3 is 17 amino acids long. Germline V gene lookup returns CDR1 SGHAT and CDR2 FQNNGV. V shed 4 bases, J shed 1 base, and the junction held 8 bases outside the gene matches. CDR3 sequence: CASSSPAGTGGTDTQYF. DNA of the CDR3: TGTGCCAGCAGCTCTCCCGCCGGGACAGGGGGCACAGATACGCAGTATTTT. Combining the CDR3 with reference TRBV11-2 and TRBJ2-3 gives the whole variable domain EAGVAQSPRYKIIEKRQSVAFWCNPISGHATLYWYQQILGQGPKLLIQFQNNGVVDDSQLPKDRFSAERLKGVDSTLKIQPAKLEDSAVYLCASSSPAGTGGTDTQYFGPGTRLTVL.

In its sample, this clonotype was seen many times. V and J are TRBV28 and TRBJ1-5; the match to TRBD1 covers 7 bases. The CDR3 loop spans 15 amino acids. V lost 2 bases to trimming and J lost 2 bases; unmatched junction nucleotides: 3. Germline values: CDR1 MDHEN, CDR2 SYDVKM. The CDR3 DNA is TGTGCCAGCAGTTTAAGGGGGCAGCGCAATCAGCCCCAGCATTTT. Translation gives CASSLRGQRNQPQHF.

The chain couples TRBV5-6 to TRBJ1-6; 8 bases map to TRBD1. The J segment lost 5 bases and the V segment lost 1 base, leaving 2 bases of the junction unmatched. CDR3 length equals 15 residues. Germline assignment: CDR1 SGHDT and CDR2 YYEEEE. Here the CDR3 reads CASSLWGQDNSPLHF. CDR3 DNA: TGTGCCAGCAGCTTGTGGGGACAGGATAATTCACCCCTCCACTTT.